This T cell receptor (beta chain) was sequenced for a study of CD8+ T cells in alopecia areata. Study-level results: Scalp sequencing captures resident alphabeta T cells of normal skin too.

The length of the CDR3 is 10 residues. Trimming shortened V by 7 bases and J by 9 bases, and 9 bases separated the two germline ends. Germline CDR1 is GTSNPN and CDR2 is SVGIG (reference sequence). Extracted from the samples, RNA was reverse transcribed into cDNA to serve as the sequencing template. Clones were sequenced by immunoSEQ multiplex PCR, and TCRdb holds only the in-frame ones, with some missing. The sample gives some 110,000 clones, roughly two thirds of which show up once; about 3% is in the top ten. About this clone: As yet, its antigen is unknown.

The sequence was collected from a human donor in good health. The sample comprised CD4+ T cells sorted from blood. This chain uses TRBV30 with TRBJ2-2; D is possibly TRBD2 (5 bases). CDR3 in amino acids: CASPGWELFF. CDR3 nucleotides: TGTGCCTCCCCGGGGTGGGAGCTGTTTTTT.